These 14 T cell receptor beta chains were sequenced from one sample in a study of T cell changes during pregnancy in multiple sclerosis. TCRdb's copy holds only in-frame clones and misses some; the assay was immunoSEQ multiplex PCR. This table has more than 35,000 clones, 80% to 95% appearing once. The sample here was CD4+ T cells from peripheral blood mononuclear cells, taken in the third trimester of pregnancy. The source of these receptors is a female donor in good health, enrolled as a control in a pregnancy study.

For the CDR3, the DNA is TGTGCCAGCAGGCCGACAGGGAAGGGCTACACCTTC. Its translation is CASRPTGKGYTF. The chain employs TRBV28 and TRBJ1-2; 7 bases are a match to TRBD1. The CDR3 contains 12 residues. In germline, CDR1 is MDHEN, CDR2 SYDVKM. The junction had 6 bases not matched to a gene; V was cut back by 6 bases and J by 8 bases.

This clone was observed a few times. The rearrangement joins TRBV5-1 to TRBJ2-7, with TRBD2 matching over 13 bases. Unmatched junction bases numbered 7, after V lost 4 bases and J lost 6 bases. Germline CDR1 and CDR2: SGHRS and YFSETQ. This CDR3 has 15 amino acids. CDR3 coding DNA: TGCGCCAGCAGCCGGGGACTAGCGGGGTCAGGCGAGCAGTACTTC. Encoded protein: CASSRGLAGSGEQYF.

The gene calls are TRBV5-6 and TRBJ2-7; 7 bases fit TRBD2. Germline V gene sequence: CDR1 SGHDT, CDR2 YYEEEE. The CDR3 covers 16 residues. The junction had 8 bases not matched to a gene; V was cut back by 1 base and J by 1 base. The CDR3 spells CASSLMGGSGSYEQYF. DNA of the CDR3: TGTGCCAGCAGCTTGATGGGGGGGTCGGGGTCCTACGAGCAGTACTTC. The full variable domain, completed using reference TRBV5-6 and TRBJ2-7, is DAGVTQSPTHLIKTRGQQVTLRCSPKSGHDTVSWYQQALGQGPQFIFQYYEEEERQRGNFPDRFSGHQFPNYSSELNVNALLLGDSALYLCASSLMGGSGSYEQYFGPGTRLTVT.

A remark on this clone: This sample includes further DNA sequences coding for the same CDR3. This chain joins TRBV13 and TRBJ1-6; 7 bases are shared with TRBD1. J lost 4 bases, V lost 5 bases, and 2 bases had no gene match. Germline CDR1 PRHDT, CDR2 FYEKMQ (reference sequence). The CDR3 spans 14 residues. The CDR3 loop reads CASSAGQYNSPLHF. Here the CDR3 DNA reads TGTGCCAGCAGCGCGGGACAGTATAATTCACCCCTCCACTTT. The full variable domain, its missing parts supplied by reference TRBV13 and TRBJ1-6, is AAGVIQSPRHLIKEKRETATLKCYPIPRHDTVYWYQQGPGQDPQFLISFYEKMQSDKGSIPDRFSAQQFSDYHSELNMSSLELGDSALYFCASSAGQYNSPLHFGNGTRLTVT.

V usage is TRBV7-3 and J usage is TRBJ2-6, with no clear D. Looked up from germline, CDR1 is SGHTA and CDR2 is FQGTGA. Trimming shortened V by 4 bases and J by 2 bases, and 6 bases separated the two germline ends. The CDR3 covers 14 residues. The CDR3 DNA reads TGTGCCAGCAGCTCTATCCCTGGGGCCAACGTCCTGACTTTC. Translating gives CASSSIPGANVLTF.

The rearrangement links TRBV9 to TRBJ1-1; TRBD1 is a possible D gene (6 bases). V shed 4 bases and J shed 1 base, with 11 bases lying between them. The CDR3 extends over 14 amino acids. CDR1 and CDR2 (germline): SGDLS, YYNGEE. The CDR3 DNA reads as TGTGCCAGCAGCCGCCAGGGGTCGAACACTGAAGCTTTCTTT. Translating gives CASSRQGSNTEAFF.

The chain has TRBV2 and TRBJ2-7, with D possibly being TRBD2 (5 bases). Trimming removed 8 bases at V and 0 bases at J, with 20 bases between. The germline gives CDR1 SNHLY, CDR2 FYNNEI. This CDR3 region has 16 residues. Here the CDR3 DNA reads TGTGCCAGCCGACGAGGGCAGGCTCTATTCTCCTACGAGCAGTACTTC. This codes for CASRRGQALFSYEQYF.

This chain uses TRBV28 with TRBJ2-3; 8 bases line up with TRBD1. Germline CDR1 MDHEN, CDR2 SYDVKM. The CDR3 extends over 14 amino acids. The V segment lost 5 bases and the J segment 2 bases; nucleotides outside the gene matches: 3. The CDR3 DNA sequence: TGTGCCAGCAGTCCGGACAGGGTCACAGATACGCAGTATTTT. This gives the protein CASSPDRVTDTQYF.

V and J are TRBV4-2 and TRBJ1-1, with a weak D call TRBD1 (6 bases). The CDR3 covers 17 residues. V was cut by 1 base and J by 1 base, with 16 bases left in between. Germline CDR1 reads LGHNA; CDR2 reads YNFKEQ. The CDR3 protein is CASSQAGRGGRNTEAFF. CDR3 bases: TGTGCCAGCAGCCAAGCGGGCAGGGGAGGGAGGAACACTGAAGCTTTCTTT.

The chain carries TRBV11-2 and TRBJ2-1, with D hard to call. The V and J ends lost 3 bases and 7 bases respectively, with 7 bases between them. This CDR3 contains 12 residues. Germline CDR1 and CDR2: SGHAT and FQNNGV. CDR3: CASSFIRNEQFF. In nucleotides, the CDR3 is TGTGCCAGCAGCTTTATTCGGAATGAGCAGTTCTTC.

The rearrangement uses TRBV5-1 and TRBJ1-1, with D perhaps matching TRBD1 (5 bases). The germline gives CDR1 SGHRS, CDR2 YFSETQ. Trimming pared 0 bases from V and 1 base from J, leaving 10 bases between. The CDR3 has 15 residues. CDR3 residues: CASSLAQAENTEAFF. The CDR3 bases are TGCGCCAGCAGCTTGGCACAGGCAGAGAACACTGAAGCTTTCTTT.

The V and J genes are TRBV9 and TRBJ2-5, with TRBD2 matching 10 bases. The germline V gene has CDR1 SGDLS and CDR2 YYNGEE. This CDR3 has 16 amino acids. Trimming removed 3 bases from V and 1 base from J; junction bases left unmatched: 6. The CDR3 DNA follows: TGTGCCAGCAGCGGGTCTAGCGGGGGACTCCAAGAGACCCAGTACTTC. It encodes CASSGSSGGLQETQYF.

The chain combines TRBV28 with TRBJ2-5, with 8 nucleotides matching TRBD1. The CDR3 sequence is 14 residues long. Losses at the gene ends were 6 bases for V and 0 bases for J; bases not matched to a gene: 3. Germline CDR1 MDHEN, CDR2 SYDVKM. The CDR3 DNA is TGTGCCAGCAGGGGACAGGAGTACCAAGAGACCCAGTACTTC. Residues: CASRGQEYQETQYF.

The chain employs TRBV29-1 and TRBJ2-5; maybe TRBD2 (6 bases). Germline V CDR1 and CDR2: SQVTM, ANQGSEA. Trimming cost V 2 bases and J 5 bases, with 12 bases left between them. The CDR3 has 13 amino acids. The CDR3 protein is CSVEHRGFETQYF. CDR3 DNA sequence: TGCAGCGTTGAACACCGGGGGTTCGAGACCCAGTACTTC.